The clone carrying this T cell receptor (beta chain) has ten or more counts. This entry belongs to a study of read filtering for tumor transcriptome and immune sequencing. This CDR3 has 13 residues. Germline values: CDR1 SQVTM, CDR2 ANQGSEA. V lost 6 bases, J lost 4 bases, and 15 bases lay in between. This library used approximately 0.4 ug RNA and molecular barcoded adaptors spanning alpha/delta and beta/gamma chains. Each CDR3 protein is one row after TCRdb ran MiXCR on the reads. The sample lists approximately 40,000 distinct CDR3 sequences, approximately 14% occurring once. This sequence was found in a donor aged 40 or over with multiple myeloma. Sequences were obtained from a population of CD138-negative cells sorted from bone marrow. V usage is TRBV29-1 and J usage is TRBJ2-5, with D perhaps assigned TRBD1 or TRBD2 (6 bases each). CDR3 DNA sequence: TGCAGCGTCCAGGGGATGGGAGGAGAGACCCAGTACTTC. Translation gives CSVQGMGGETQYF.